This is a list of T cell receptor beta chains from one sample in a study of tumor-infiltrating lymphocytes in primary liver carcinoma. TCRdb used MiXCR to reprocess the multiplex PCR reads, holding one entry per CDR3 protein. The data show 50,000 to 65,000 distinct CDR3 sequences, 71% seen once. The material sequenced was liver tumor tissue from sampling region 4. Receptors originate from a man in his forties with primary liver carcinoma and hepatitis B virus infection. Both conserved end residues are part of each CDR3. The order of the fields is clone size, V gene, D gene, CDR3 length, J gene, CDR3 DNA, CDR3 protein. A D gene is named only where the DNA matches it firmly. Only part of the rows carry a size: once, few, many, or a class if the clone is expanded.

size: .; V: TRBV11-2; D: TRBD2; length: 21; J: TRBJ2-1; DNA: TGTGCCAGCAGCTTCAAGCATGGGCTGGGGCGGGAGCGGTGGAACTACAATGAGCAGTTCTTC; CDR3: CASSFKHGLGRERWNYNEQFF
size: .; V: TRBV4-1; D: TRBD2; length: 19; J: TRBJ2-1; DNA: TGCGCCAGCAACCAACGGGGGCTAGCGGGAGGTGTCTCCTACAATGAGCAGTTCTTC; CDR3: CASNQRGLAGGVSYNEQFF
size: .; V: TRBV11-2; D: .; length: 13; J: TRBJ2-2; DNA: TGTGCCAGTAGCTTGACGGACACCATGGAGCTGTTTTTT; CDR3: CASSLTDTMELFF
size: .; V: TRBV11-3; D: .; length: 14; J: TRBJ2-1; DNA: TGTGCCAGCAGCTTAGGGATCAGCAACAATGAACAGTTCTTC; CDR3: CASSLGISNNEQFF
size: .; V: TRBV6-1; D: TRBD1; length: 13; J: TRBJ2-7; DNA: TGTACCAGCAGTGAAGCGCTTCGAGGGGGCCAATACTTC; CDR3: CTSSEALRGGQYF
size: .; V: TRBV12-3/TRBV12-4; D: .; length: 13; J: TRBJ1-1; DNA: TGTGCCAGCAGTCTTTCAGGGGCCGCTAAAGCTTTCTTT; CDR3: CASSLSGAAKAFF
size: many; V: TRBV7-9; D: .; length: 12; J: TRBJ2-5; DNA: TGTGCCAGCAGCTCGACTTGGGAGACCCAGTACTTC; CDR3: CASSSTWETQYF
size: .; V: TRBV30; D: .; length: 13; J: TRBJ1-4; DNA: TGTGCCCTGAATAGGGCAGAGAGTGAAAAACCGTTTTTT; CDR3: CALNRAESEKPFF
size: .; V: TRBV11-2; D: .; length: 13; J: TRBJ2-5; DNA: TGTGCCAGCAGCTTCGGGGTCCGAGAGTCCCAGCACTTC; CDR3: CASSFGVRESQHF
size: .; V: TRBV11-1; D: TRBD2; length: 16; J: TRBJ2-1; DNA: TGTGCCAGCAGATTAGCGAAGCGGGGGGGCTACAATGAGCTGTTCTTC; CDR3: CASRLAKRGGYNELFF
size: .; V: TRBV4-2; D: .; length: 15; J: TRBJ2-7; DNA: TGTGCCGGCAGGCAAGTAGGGCAGGAGGACTACGAGCAGTACTTC; CDR3: CAGRQVGQEDYEQYF
size: few; V: TRBV29-1; D: .; length: 15; J: TRBJ1-1; DNA: TGCAGCGTTGAAGTTTGGGGGGCTAGTAACACTGAAGCTTTCTTT; CDR3: CSVEVWGASNTEAFF
size: .; V: TRBV19; D: TRBD2; length: 15; J: TRBJ2-7; DNA: TGTGCCAGTAGTTCCGGTGGGACTAGTATTTTCGAGCAGTACTTC; CDR3: CASSSGGTSIFEQYF
size: once; V: TRBV4-3; D: .; length: 12; J: TRBJ1-1; DNA: TGCGCCAGCAACCAGGAACGGTCTGAAGCCTTCTTT; CDR3: CASNQERSEAFF
size: .; V: TRBV27; D: .; length: 13; J: TRBJ2-1; DNA: TGTGCCAGCAGTTTATCGGGAGGCTTGGGGCAGTTCTTC; CDR3: CASSLSGGLGQFF
size: .; V: TRBV12-5; D: .; length: 15; J: TRBJ2-3; DNA: TGTGCTAGTGGTTCCGAAGCCGGACGCACAGATATGCGGTATTTT; CDR3: CASGSEAGRTDMRYF
size: many; V: TRBV6-5; D: TRBD2; length: 17; J: TRBJ2-2; DNA: TGTGCCAGCAGTGTAAGGACTAGCGGGGGGAACACCGGGGAGCTGTTTTTT; CDR3: CASSVRTSGGNTGELFF
size: few; V: TRBV6-5; D: TRBD2; length: 19; J: TRBJ2-6; DNA: TGTGCCAGCAGTTCGTCCGGGACTAGCGGGTATTCTGGGGCCAACGTCCTGACTTTC; CDR3: CASSSSGTSGYSGANVLTF
size: .; V: TRBV4-2; D: .; length: 17; J: TRBJ1-3; DNA: TGTATCAGCAGCCAAGCCTTCGGGATTAACTCTGGAAACACCATATATTTT; CDR3: CISSQAFGINSGNTIYF
size: .; V: TRBV5-5; D: .; length: 14; J: TRBJ2-6; DNA: TGTGCCAGCAACATGTGGTCTTGGGCCAACGTCCTGACTTTC; CDR3: CASNMWSWANVLTF
size: .; V: TRBV7-9; D: .; length: 10; J: TRBJ2-3; DNA: TGTGCTTGGAACACAGATATGCAGTATTTT; CDR3: CAWNTDMQYF
size: .; V: TRBV12-3/TRBV12-4; D: TRBD2; length: 16; J: TRBJ2-3; DNA: TGTGCCGGCAGTCCTGGACTAGCGGGAGGAGCAGACACGCAGTATTTT; CDR3: CAGSPGLAGGADTQYF
size: .; V: TRBV11-3; D: .; length: 16; J: TRBJ1-2; DNA: TGTGCCAGCAGCTTAGCAGATCGGACAGTCGACCATGGCTACACCTTC; CDR3: CASSLADRTVDHGYTF
size: .; V: TRBV6-2/TRBV6-3; D: TRBD2; length: 14; J: TRBJ2-1; DNA: TGTGCCAGCAGTTACAAGCGGGAGCGCCCCTGTCAGTTCTTC; CDR3: CASSYKRERPCQFF
size: .; V: TRBV11-2; D: .; length: 13; J: TRBJ2-2; DNA: TGTGCCGGCAGCTTGACGGACGCCGTGGAGCTGTTTTTT; CDR3: CAGSLTDAVELFF
size: .; V: TRBV5-1; D: .; length: 13; J: TRBJ2-5; DNA: TGCGTCAGCAGCTCCAGTGTCCAAGAGACCGAGTACTTC; CDR3: CVSSSSVQETEYF
size: .; V: TRBV20-1; D: .; length: 13; J: TRBJ2-2; DNA: TGCAGTGCTAAGGGCCCGAACACCGGGGAGCTGTTTTTT; CDR3: CSAKGPNTGELFF
size: .; V: TRBV29-1; D: .; length: 12; J: TRBJ2-5; DNA: TGCAGCGTTGAGCACAGGGTAGGGGCCCAATACTTC; CDR3: CSVEHRVGAQYF